The next 24 T cell receptor beta chains were all read from a single sample in a study of blood T cell repertoires in COVID-19. Sequencing used immunoSEQ multiplex PCR; TCRdb keeps in-frame clones, though not all of them. The sample records approximately 110,000 clones, 90% being singletons. The sample was peripheral blood. Receptors were obtained from a woman aged 50 to 60 with acute or convalescent COVID-19.

The chain links TRBV14 to TRBJ1-2; possible D gene TRBD1, 5 bases. The CDR3 length is 13 residues. Looked up from germline, CDR1 is SGHDN and CDR2 is FVKESK. V was cut by 4 bases and J by 8 bases, with 14 bases left in between. The CDR3 sequence is CASSRGAFDGYTF. The CDR3, as DNA: TGTGCCAGCAGCCGCGGGGCCTTTGACGGCTACACCTTC.

V gene TRBV27 combines with J gene TRBJ2-2; possibly TRBD1 for D (5 bases). This CDR3 spans 16 amino acids. The V gene lost 3 bases and the J gene lost 7 bases, with 18 bases spanning the gap. Germline V lookup: CDR1 MNHEY, CDR2 SMNVEV (reference sequence). In DNA form, the CDR3 reads TGTGCCAGCAGTTTCCAGGGTTCCCCCTCCGGCGGGGAGCTGTTTTTT. Translated: CASSFQGSPSGGELFF.

The rearrangement joins TRBV6-5 to TRBJ1-5, with 8 bases lining up with TRBD1. The ends lost 4 bases at V and 0 bases at J; junction bases unmatched: 5. Germline lookup yields CDR1 MNHEY and CDR2 SVGAGI. The CDR3 has 16 amino acids. The CDR3 region is CASSSSQGASNQPQHF. Written as DNA, the CDR3 is TGTGCCAGCAGTTCTTCTCAGGGGGCTAGCAATCAGCCCCAGCATTTT.

The gene calls are TRBV25-1 and TRBJ1-2, with D tentatively TRBD1 (5 bases). The V end lost 0 bases, the J end lost 8 bases, and 13 bases lay between the germline ends. Germline lookup yields CDR1 MGHDK and CDR2 SYGVNS. The length of the CDR3 is 14 residues. The CDR3 sequence is CASSEYIGGDGYTF. The CDR3, as DNA: TGTGCCAGCAGTGAATATATCGGGGGGGACGGCTACACCTTC.

The V gene is TRBV30, the J gene TRBJ2-5, with 7 positions matching TRBD1. The CDR3 is made up of 13 amino acids. CDR1 is GTSNPN, CDR2 SVGIG, per germline (reference sequence). V gave up 4 bases and J gave up 3 bases; unmatched junction bases: 5. The CDR3 spells CAWKGAKEETQYF. For the CDR3, the DNA is TGTGCCTGGAAGGGGGCGAAAGAAGAGACCCAGTACTTC.

The rearrangement joins TRBV19 to TRBJ1-6; no firm D call. Between the trimmed V and J ends, which lost 1 base and 13 bases, there was a span of 8 bases. The CDR3 sequence is 12 residues long. Germline V gene data show CDR1 as LNHDA and CDR2 as SQIVND (reference sequence). The CDR3 protein is CASSIVGSPLHF. CDR3 nucleotide sequence: TGTGCCAGTAGTATAGTCGGGAGTCCCCTCCACTTT.

A single count supports this clone. The CDR3 loop is CASSQDWQGAYEQYF. CDR3 DNA: TGCGCCAGCAGCCAAGATTGGCAGGGGGCTTACGAGCAGTACTTC. V and J are TRBV4-1 and TRBJ2-7; TRBD1 matches 8 bases. The germline V gene encodes CDR1 MGHRA and CDR2 YSYEKL. This CDR3 has 15 residues. Unmatched junction bases numbered 5, after V lost 0 bases and J lost 4 bases.

The J gene is TRBJ2-7, the V gene TRBV20-1; TRBD2 matches 7 bases. The CDR3 runs to 12 residues. V dropped 3 bases and J dropped 4; count of bases not matched to a gene: 3. CDR1 DFQATT and CDR2 SNEGSKA come from the germline V gene (reference sequence). The CDR3 DNA is TGCAGTGCTAGTGCCGGGGGGTACGAGCAGTACTTC. Amino acid sequence: CSASAGGYEQYF.

The chain recombines TRBV29-1 with TRBJ1-2; a possible D gene is TRBD1 (6 bases). Germline CDR1 and CDR2: SQVTM and ANQGSEA. This CDR3 is 12 amino acids long. The V and J ends lost 4 bases and 6 bases respectively, with 12 bases between them. The CDR3 spells CSVALAGDGYTF. The CDR3 bases are TGCAGCGTTGCTCTGGCAGGGGATGGCTACACCTTC.

This clone was recorded only once. The rearrangement links TRBV3-1 (or the pseudogene TRBV3-2) to TRBJ2-2; possibly TRBD2 for D (6 bases). The V end lost 2 bases, the J end lost 3 bases, and 7 bases lay between the germline ends. CDR3 length: 14 residues. CDR1 is LGHDT and CDR2 is YNNKEL in the germline V gene (reference sequence). The CDR3, as DNA: TGTGCCAGCAGCCAACGCGGGGACACCGGGGAGCTGTTTTTT. It yields the protein CASSQRGDTGELFF.

This clone was counted between two and nine times. This sequence joins TRBV20-1 and TRBJ1-1; D uncertain. Germline V lookup: CDR1 DFQATT, CDR2 SNEGSKA (reference sequence). V dropped 7 bases and J dropped 7 bases, with 10 bases sitting between them. The CDR3 loop spans 10 amino acids. The CDR3 protein is CSVKQDEAFF. The CDR3 nucleotides are TGCAGTGTCAAGCAGGATGAAGCTTTCTTT.

The V call is TRBV29-1, the J call TRBJ2-2; a weak D match, TRBD2 (5 bases). Trimming cost V 4 bases and J 2 bases, with 11 bases left between them. This CDR3 contains 14 residues. The V gene's germline CDR1 is SQVTM and CDR2 ANQGSEA. The chain's CDR3 is CSVARRTNTGELFF. The CDR3 DNA is TGCAGCGTTGCCAGGAGGACCAACACCGGGGAGCTGTTTTTT.

This sequence joins TRBV11-2 and TRBJ2-1, with TRBD1 matching over 7 bases. Germline values: CDR1 SGHAT, CDR2 FQNNGV. V dropped 4 bases and J dropped 1; count of bases not matched to a gene: 7. This CDR3 spans 16 amino acids. CDR3 bases: TGTGCCAGCAGCTCTCACAGGGGAAGATCCTACAATGAGCAGTTCTTC. This translates into CASSSHRGRSYNEQFF.

This clone was seen a single time. The rearrangement joins TRBV7-8 to TRBJ2-7; TRBD2 matches 8 bases. Germline-derived CDR1 and CDR2 are SGHVS and FQNEAQ. This CDR3 spans 15 amino acids. The ends lost 2 bases at V and 7 bases at J; junction bases unmatched: 10. The CDR3 nucleotides read TGTGCCAGCAGCTTAAGTTATGGACTAGCTGCGGAGCAGTACTTC. It codes for CASSLSYGLAAEQYF.

The J gene is TRBJ1-2, the V gene TRBV19, with D unclear. Looked up from germline, CDR1 is LNHDA and CDR2 is SQIVND (reference sequence). Trimming cost V 5 bases and J 6 bases, with 13 bases left between them. The CDR3 has 13 residues. CDR3 DNA: TGTGCCAGTAGTCTTACCCCCGGGGATGGCTACACCTTC. This sequence encodes CASSLTPGDGYTF.

The chain is built from TRBV13 and TRBJ1-5; D gene ambiguous. CDR3 length: 13 amino acids. Deletions cut 2 bases from V and 6 bases from J, with 8 bases between. CDR1 and CDR2 (germline): PRHDT, FYEKMQ (reference sequence). Here the CDR3 DNA reads TGTGCCAGCAGCTTATCTGGAGGTCAGCCCCAGCATTTT. Translated, it gives CASSLSGGQPQHF.

The J gene is TRBJ1-2, the V gene TRBV28, with D tentatively TRBD1 (5 bases). CDR3 length equals 13 residues. Between the trimmed V and J ends, which lost 2 bases and 13 bases, there was a span of 17 bases. Germline V gives CDR1 MDHEN, CDR2 SYDVKM. The CDR3 DNA is TGTGCCAGCAGTTTAGGGGCAGGGTTTGAACCCACCTTC. Protein product: CASSLGAGFEPTF.

The chain joins TRBV7-9 to TRBJ1-4; weak D call: TRBD1 (5 bases). The CDR3 loop spans 17 amino acids. The germline V gene encodes CDR1 SEHNR and CDR2 FQNEAQ (reference sequence). Trimming took off 5 bases at V and 7 bases at J, with 23 bases between the two ends. The CDR3 nucleotides read TGTGCCAGCAGCGTCGACTTGGGGCTCCCCGACGGTGAAAAACTGTTTTTT. It specifies CASSVDLGLPDGEKLFF.

The V and J genes are TRBV7-2 and TRBJ1-1; D is unresolved. The V and J ends lost 2 bases and 1 base respectively, with 11 bases between them. The germline V gene has CDR1 SGHTA and CDR2 FQGNSA. The CDR3 sequence is 15 residues long. The CDR3 protein is CASSLYTARNTEAFF. The CDR3 nucleotides are TGTGCCAGCAGCTTATATACAGCCCGGAACACTGAAGCTTTCTTT.

V gene TRBV11-3 combines with J gene TRBJ2-7, with D unresolved. Trimming took off 5 bases at V and 2 bases at J, with 13 bases between the two ends. The CDR3 sequence is 14 residues long. Germline CDR1 and CDR2: SGHNT and YENEEA. The DNA of the CDR3 is TGTGCCAGCAGCCCCTCCAGCGCACCCTACGAGCAGTACTTC. Translation gives CASSPSSAPYEQYF. Full variable domain (rest looked up from reference TRBV11-3 and TRBJ2-7): EAGVVQSPRYKIIEKKQPVAFWCNPISGHNTLYWYLQNLGQGPELLIRYENEEAVDDSQLPKDRFSAERLKGVDSTLKIQPAELGDSAVYLCASSPSSAPYEQYFGPGTRLTVT.

The chain combines TRBV12-3 or TRBV12-4 with TRBJ1-1; TRBD1 is a possible D gene (5 bases). V lost 3 bases and J lost 3, with 8 bases in between. CDR3 length: 13 amino acids. This CDR3 is CASSLRRDTEAFF. The CDR3, as DNA: TGTGCCAGCAGTTTGCGCAGGGACACTGAAGCTTTCTTT.

The chain joins TRBV29-1 to TRBJ2-7; TRBD1 matches at 9 bases. The CDR3 is 14 residues long. V trimming: 5 bases; J trimming: 2 bases; junction bases outside the gene matches: 7. Germline V gives CDR1 SQVTM, CDR2 ANQGSEA. The CDR3 bases are TGCAGCGTTCGACAGGGGGTAATAGCCTACGAGCAGTACTTC. It encodes CSVRQGVIAYEQYF.

J is TRBJ2-4 and V is TRBV7-9; 7 bases agree with TRBD2. In germline, CDR1 is SEHNR, CDR2 FQNEAQ (reference sequence). The CDR3 has 17 residues. J was trimmed by 0 bases and V by 3 bases; bases with no gene match: 8. CDR3: CASSFYSGELAKNIQYF. DNA for the CDR3: TGTGCCAGCAGCTTCTACAGCGGGGAGCTAGCCAAAAACATTCAGTACTTC.

This clone was observed once. CDR3 in amino acids: CASSPIPGTSLTDTQYF. CDR3 DNA: TGTGCCAGCAGCCCCATCCCCGGGACTAGCTTAACAGATACGCAGTATTTT. The rearrangement links TRBV7-9 to TRBJ2-3, with TRBD2 matching over 9 bases. The CDR3 spans 17 residues. Trimming cost V 5 bases and J 3 bases; bases outside gene matches: 12. Germline CDR1 SEHNR, CDR2 FQNEAQ (reference sequence).